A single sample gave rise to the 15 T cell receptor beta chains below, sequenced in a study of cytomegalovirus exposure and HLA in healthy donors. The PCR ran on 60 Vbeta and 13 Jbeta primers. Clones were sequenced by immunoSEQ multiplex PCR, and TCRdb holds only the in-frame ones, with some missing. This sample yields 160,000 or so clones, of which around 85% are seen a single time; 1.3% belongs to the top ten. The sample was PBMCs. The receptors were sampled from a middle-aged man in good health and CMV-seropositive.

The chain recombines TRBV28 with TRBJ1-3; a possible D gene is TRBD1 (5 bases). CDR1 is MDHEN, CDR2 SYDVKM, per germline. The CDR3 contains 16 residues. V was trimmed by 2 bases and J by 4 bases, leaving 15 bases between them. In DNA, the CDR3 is TGTGCCAGCAGTTTAACGACAGCTCAACTGGGAAACACCATATATTTT. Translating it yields CASSLTTAQLGNTIYF. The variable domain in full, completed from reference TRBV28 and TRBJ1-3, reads DVKVTQSSRYLVKRTGEKVFLECVQDMDHENMFWYRQDPGLGLRLIYFSYDVKMKEKGDIPEGYSVSREKKERFSLILESASTNQTSMYLCASSLTTAQLGNTIYFGEGSWLTVV.

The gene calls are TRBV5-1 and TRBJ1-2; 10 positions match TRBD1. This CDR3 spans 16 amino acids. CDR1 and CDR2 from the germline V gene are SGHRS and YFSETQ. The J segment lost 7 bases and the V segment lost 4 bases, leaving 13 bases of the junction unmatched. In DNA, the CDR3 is TGCGCCAGCAGCGGGAGGACAGGGGGTTCGGTCGCTGGCTACACCTTC. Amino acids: CASSGRTGGSVAGYTF.

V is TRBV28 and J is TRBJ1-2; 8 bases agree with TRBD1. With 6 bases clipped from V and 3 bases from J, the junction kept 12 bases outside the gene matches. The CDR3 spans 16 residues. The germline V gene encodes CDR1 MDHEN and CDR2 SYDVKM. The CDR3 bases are TGTGCCAGCAGGACCCCCGGGACAGGAACGGACTATGGCTACACCTTC. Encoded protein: CASRTPGTGTDYGYTF.

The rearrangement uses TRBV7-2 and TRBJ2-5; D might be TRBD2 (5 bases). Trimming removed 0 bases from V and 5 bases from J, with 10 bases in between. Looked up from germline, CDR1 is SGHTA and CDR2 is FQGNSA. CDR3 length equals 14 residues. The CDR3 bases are TGTGCCAGCAGCTTAGCGCTAGCAAGGGAGACCCAGTACTTC. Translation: CASSLALARETQYF. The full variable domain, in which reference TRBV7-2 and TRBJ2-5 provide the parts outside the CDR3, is GAGVSQSPSNKVTEKGKDVELRCDPISGHTALYWYRQSLGQGLEFLIYFQGNSAPDKSGLPSDRFSAERTGGSVSTLTIQRTQQEDSAVYLCASSLALARETQYFGPGTRLLVL.

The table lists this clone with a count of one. CDR3 sequence reads: CASSLWTSGGRDEQFF. The CDR3 DNA reads as TGTGCCAGCAGCCTTTGGACTAGCGGGGGGAGGGATGAGCAGTTCTTC. The J gene is TRBJ2-1, the V gene TRBV7-9; 14 bases fit TRBD2. This CDR3 contains 16 residues. Germline trimming cut 5 bases from V and 8 bases from J; bases unmatched to any gene: 8. Looked up from germline, CDR1 is SEHNR and CDR2 is FQNEAQ (reference sequence).

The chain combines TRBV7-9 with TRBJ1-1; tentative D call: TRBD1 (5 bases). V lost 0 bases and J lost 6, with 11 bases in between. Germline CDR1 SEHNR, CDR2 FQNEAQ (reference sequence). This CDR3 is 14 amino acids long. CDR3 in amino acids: CASSLAWGVAEAFF. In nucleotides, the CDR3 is TGTGCCAGCAGCTTAGCTTGGGGGGTCGCTGAAGCTTTCTTT.

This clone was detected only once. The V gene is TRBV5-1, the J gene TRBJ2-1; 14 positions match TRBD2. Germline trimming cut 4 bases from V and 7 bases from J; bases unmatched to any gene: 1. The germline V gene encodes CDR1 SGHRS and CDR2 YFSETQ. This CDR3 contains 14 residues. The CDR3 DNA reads TGCGCCAGCAGCCGGACTAGCGGGGGGAATGAGCAGTTCTTC. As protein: CASSRTSGGNEQFF.

CDR3 DNA sequence: TGTGCCAGCAGTCGCCCTACGCGGGACACCGGGGAGCTGTTTTTT. Protein: CASSRPTRDTGELFF. The chain joins TRBV6-5 to TRBJ2-2, with D maybe TRBD2 (5 bases). The CDR3 is 15 amino acids. Trimming cost V 5 bases and J 3 bases, with 13 bases left between them. Looked up from germline, CDR1 is MNHEY and CDR2 is SVGAGI.

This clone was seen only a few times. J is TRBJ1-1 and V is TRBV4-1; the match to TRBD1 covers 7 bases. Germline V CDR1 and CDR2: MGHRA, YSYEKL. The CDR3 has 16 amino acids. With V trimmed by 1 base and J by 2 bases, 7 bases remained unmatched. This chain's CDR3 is CASSQAKGQLNTEAFF. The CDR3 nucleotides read TGCGCCAGCAGCCAAGCCAAGGGACAGTTAAACACTGAAGCTTTCTTT.

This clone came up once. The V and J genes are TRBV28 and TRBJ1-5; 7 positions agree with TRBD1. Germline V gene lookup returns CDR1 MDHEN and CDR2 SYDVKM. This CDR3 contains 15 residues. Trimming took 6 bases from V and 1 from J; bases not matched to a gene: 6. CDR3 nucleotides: TGTGCCAGCAGGTTGACAGGGACGAGCAATCAGCCCCAGCATTTT. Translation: CASRLTGTSNQPQHF.

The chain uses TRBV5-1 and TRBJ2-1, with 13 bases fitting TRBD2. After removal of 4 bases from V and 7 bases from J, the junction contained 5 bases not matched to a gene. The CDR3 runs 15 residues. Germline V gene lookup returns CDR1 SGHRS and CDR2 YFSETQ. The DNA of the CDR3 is TGCGCCAGCAGCATAGGACTAGCGGGAGTGAATGAGCAGTTCTTC. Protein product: CASSIGLAGVNEQFF.

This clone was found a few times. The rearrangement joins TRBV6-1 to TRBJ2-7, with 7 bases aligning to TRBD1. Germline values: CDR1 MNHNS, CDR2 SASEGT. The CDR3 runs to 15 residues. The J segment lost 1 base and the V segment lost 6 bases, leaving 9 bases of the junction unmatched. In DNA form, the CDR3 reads TGTGCCAGCAGCCTACGGGACAGTTTGTCCTACGAGCAGTACTTC. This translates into CASSLRDSLSYEQYF.

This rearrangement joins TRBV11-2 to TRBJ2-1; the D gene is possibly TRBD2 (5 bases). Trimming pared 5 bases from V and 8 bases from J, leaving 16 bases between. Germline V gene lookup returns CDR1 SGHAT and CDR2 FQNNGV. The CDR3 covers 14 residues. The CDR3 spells CASSRNGVDYEQFF. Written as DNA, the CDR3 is TGTGCCAGCAGCCGAAACGGGGTCGACTATGAGCAGTTCTTC.

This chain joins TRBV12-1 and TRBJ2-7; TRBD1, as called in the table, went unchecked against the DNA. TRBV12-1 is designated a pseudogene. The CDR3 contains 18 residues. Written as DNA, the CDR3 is TGTGCCAGCAGCGATGGTGGACAGGGGACCTCTTTCCGTCCAGAGCAGTACTTC. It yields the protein CASSDGGQGTSFRPEQYF.

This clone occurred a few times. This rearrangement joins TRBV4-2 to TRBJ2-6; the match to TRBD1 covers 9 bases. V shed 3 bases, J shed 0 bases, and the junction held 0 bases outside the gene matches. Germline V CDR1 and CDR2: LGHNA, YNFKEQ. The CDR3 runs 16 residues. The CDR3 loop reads CASSQTGGSGANVLTF. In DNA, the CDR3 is TGTGCCAGCAGCCAGACAGGGGGCTCTGGGGCCAACGTCCTGACTTTC.